This T cell receptor beta chain was recorded in a study of blood T cells in healthy people across ages. General study results and limits: The CMV status of each donor remained undetermined, and this could have confounded shifts in expanded clonotypes. Diversity was higher, and naive CD4+ cells more numerous, in long-lived donors than in aged donors. Percentage of naive T cells showed a strong correlation with TCR beta diversity.

V lost 6 bases to trimming and J lost 7 bases; unmatched junction nucleotides: 15. Germline CDR1 is SEHNR and CDR2 is FQNEAQ (reference sequence). The CDR3 length is 15 residues. In the case of this clonotype: Its antigen remains unidentified.

The second PCR ran 7 to 11 cycles with a sample-barcoded 5' primer and J-beta primers. All samples yielded 3 million or more CDR3-containing paired-end reads. Via MiXCR, TCRdb re-called the 5' RACE reads, giving one row per CDR3 protein. The data show 780,000 or so distinct CDR3 sequences, with about 56% seen just once and roughly 24% held by the top ten. The TCR sequence derives from a man aged 35-49 years in good health. The sequenced material came from blood. The chain employs TRBV7-9 and TRBJ2-7, with 7 bases identical to TRBD1. The CDR3 loop is CASRAEKGQSGEQYF. For the CDR3, the DNA is TGTGCCAGCAGAGCCGAGAAGGGACAGTCTGGTGAGCAGTACTTC.